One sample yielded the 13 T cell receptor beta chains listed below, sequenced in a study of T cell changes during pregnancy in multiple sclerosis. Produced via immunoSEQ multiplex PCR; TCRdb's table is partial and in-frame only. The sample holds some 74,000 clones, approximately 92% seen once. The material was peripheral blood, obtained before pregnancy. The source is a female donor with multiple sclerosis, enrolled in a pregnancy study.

CDR3 nucleotide sequence: TGCGCCAGCAGCCAACGGGACAACTCCTACGAGCAGTACTTC. Translating it yields CASSQRDNSYEQYF. V and J are TRBV4-3 and TRBJ2-7, with D possibly being TRBD1 (6 bases). V lost 2 bases to trimming and J lost 0 bases, with 8 bases between them. Germline V lookup: CDR1 LGHNA, CDR2 YSLEER. CDR3 length: 14 residues.

CDR3 in amino acids: CASSVYHSRTEAFF. CDR3 coding DNA: TGTGCCAGCAGCGTATACCACAGTCGCACTGAAGCTTTCTTT. The chain carries TRBV9 and TRBJ1-1; D gene uncertain. The germline V gene encodes CDR1 SGDLS and CDR2 YYNGEE. V shed 1 base and J shed 4 bases, with 11 bases lying between them. The CDR3 sequence is 14 residues long.

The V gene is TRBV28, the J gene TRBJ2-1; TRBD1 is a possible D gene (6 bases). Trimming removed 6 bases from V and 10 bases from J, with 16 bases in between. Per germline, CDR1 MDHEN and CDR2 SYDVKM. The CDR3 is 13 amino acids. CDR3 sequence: CASRDSGRREQFF. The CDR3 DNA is TGTGCCAGCAGGGACAGCGGTCGAAGGGAGCAGTTCTTC.

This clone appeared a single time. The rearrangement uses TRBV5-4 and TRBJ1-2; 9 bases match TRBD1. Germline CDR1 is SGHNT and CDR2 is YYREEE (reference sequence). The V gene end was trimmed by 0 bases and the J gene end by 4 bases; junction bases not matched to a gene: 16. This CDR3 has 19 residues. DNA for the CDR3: TGTGCCAGCAGCTTGGAGGCGGGACAGGGTAGAGGTAATAGCTATGGCTACACCTTC. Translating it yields CASSLEAGQGRGNSYGYTF. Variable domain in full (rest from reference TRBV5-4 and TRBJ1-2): ETGVTQSPTHLIKTRGQQVTLRCSSQSGHNTVSWYQQALGQGPQFIFQYYREEENGRGNFPPRFSGLQFPNYSSELNVNALELDDSALYLCASSLEAGQGRGNSYGYTFGSGTRLTVV.

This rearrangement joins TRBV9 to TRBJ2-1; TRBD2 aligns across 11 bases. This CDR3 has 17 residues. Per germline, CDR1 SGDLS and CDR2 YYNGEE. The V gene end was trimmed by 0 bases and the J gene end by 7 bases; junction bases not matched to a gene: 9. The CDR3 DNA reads TGTGCCAGCAGCGTAGCTGCCGGGACTAGCGGTCGGAATGAGCAGTTCTTC. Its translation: CASSVAAGTSGRNEQFF. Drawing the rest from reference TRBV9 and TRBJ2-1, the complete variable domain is DSGVTQTPKHLITATGQRVTLRCSPRSGDLSVYWYQQSLDQGLQFLIQYYNGEERAKGNILERFSAQQFPDLHSELNLSSLELGDSALYFCASSVAAGTSGRNEQFFGPGTRLTVL.

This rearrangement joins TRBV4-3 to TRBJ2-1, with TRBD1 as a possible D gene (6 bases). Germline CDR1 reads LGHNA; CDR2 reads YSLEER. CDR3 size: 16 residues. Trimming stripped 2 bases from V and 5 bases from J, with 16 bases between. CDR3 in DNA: TGCGCCAGCAGCCAACAGGACAGATTACCCAACAATGAGCAGTTCTTC. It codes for CASSQQDRLPNNEQFF.

Written as DNA, the CDR3 is TGTGCCAGCAGCCTCACTACAGGGGGCGTCTCCAAAAACATTCAGTACTTC. Amino acids: CASSLTTGGVSKNIQYF. The chain has TRBV27 and TRBJ2-4; TRBD1 matches at 9 bases. CDR1 and CDR2 (germline): MNHEY, SMNVEV (reference sequence). The CDR3 extends over 17 amino acids. The V and J ends lost 6 bases and 2 bases, in that order; junction bases with no gene match: 11.

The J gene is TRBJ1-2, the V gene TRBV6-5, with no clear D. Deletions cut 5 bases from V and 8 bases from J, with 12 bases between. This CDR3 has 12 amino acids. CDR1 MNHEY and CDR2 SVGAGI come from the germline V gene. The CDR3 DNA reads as TGTGCCAGCAGTCTCGACTCGTACGGCTACACCTTC. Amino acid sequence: CASSLDSYGYTF.

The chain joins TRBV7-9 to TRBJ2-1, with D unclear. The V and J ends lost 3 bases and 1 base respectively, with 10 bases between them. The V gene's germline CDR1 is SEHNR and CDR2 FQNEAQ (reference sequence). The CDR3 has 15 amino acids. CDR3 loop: CASSFPLPSYNEQFF. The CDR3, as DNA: TGTGCCAGCAGCTTCCCACTACCATCCTACAATGAGCAGTTCTTC.

In DNA, the CDR3 is TGTGCCAGCTCTAGCGGGACCACAGATACGCAGTATTTT. Translating it yields CASSSGTTDTQYF. The chain uses TRBV21-1 and TRBJ2-3; TRBD2 reflects the table's D call only, with no check against the DNA. TRBV21-1 is reported as a pseudogene. The CDR3 extends over 13 amino acids.

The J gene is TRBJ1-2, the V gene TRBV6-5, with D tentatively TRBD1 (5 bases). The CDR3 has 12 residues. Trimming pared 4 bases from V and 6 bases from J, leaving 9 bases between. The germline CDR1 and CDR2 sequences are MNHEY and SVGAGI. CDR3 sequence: CASSSGVHGYTF. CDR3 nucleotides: TGTGCCAGCAGTTCGGGGGTACATGGCTACACCTTC.

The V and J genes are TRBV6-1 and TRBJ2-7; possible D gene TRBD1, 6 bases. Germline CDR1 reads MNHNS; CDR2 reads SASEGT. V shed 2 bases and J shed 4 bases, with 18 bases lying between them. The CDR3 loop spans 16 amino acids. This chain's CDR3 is CASSESWAGVGYEQYF. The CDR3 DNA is TGTGCCAGCAGTGAATCTTGGGCAGGGGTAGGTTACGAGCAGTACTTC.

Here the CDR3 reads CASSFLGPNQPQHF. The CDR3 DNA reads as TGTGCCAGCAGCTTTCTAGGCCCTAATCAGCCCCAGCATTTT. The gene calls are TRBV7-2 and TRBJ1-5; D is unclear. The V gene's germline CDR1 is SGHTA and CDR2 FQGNSA. V lost 3 bases, J lost 4 bases, and 10 bases lay in between. This CDR3 region has 14 residues.